This paragraph reports one T cell receptor beta chain. Its antigen is still unknown. This record belongs to a study of cytomegalovirus exposure and HLA in healthy donors. Method: immunoSEQ multiplex PCR; TCRdb's copy keeps in-frame clones and lacks some. Of approximately 120,000 clones listed, 70% to 90% are singletons. Study-level points and caveats: A few chains tied to CMV proved CMV antigen-specific in vitro. The tendency of first-cohort TCR clusters to co-occur in the 120 or so validation repertoires was the finding of a later analysis.

The receptor's source is a woman under 30 in good health and CMV-seronegative. Sequenced input: PBMCs.

The CDR3: CASSLDQRRGGEQYF. CDR3 DNA sequence: TGTGCCAGCAGCTTAGATCAGCGCAGGGGTGGGGAGCAGTACTTC. The chain uses TRBV11-2 and TRBJ2-7, with a tentative D call TRBD1 (6 bases). There are 15 residues in the CDR3. Between the trimmed V and J ends, which lost 0 bases and 7 bases, there was a span of 16 bases. Germline V CDR1 and CDR2: SGHAT, FQNNGV.